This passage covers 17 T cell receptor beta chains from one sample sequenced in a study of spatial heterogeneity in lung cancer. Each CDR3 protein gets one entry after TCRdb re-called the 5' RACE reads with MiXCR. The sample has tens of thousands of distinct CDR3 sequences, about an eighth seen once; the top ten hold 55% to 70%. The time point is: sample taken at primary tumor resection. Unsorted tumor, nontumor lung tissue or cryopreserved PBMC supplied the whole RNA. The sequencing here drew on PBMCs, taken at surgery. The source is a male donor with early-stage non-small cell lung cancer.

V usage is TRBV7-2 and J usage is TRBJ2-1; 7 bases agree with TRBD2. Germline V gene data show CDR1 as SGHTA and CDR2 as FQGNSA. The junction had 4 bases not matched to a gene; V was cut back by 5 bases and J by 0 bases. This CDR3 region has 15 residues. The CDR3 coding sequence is TGTGCCAGCAGCCTAGTAGCGGGCTCCTACAATGAGCAGTTCTTC. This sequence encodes CASSLVAGSYNEQFF.

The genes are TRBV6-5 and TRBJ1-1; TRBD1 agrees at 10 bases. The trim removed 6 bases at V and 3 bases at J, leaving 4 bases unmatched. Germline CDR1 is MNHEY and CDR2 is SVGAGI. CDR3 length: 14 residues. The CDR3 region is CASRDRGSYTEAFF. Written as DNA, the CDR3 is TGTGCCAGCAGGGACAGGGGGAGCTACACTGAAGCTTTCTTT.

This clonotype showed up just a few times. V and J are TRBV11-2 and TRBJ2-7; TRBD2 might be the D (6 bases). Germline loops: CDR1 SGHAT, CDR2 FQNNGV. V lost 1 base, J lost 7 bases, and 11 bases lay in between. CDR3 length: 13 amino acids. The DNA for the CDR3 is TGTGCCAGCAGCTTAGCCCTACGGGAGGAGCAGTACTTC. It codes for CASSLALREEQYF.

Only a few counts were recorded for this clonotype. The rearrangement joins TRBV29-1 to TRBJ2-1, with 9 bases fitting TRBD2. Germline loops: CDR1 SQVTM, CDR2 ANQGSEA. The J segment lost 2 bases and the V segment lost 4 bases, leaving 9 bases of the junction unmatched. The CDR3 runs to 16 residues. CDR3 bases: TGCAGCGTTGGAGCAATAGCGGGAGTAACCTACAATGAGCAGTTCTTC. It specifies CSVGAIAGVTYNEQFF.

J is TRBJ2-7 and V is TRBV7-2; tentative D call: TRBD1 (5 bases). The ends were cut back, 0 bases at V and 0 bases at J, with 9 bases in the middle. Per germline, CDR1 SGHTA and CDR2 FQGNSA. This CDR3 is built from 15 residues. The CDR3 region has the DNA TGTGCCAGCAGCTTAGCCTCGGACAACTCCTACGAGCAGTACTTC. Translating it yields CASSLASDNSYEQYF.

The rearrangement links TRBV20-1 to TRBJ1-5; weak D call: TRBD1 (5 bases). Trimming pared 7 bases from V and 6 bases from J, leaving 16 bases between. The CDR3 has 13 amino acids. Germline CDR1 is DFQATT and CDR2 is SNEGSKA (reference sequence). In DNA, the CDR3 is TGCAGTGGACGGAACGGGGGAAGTCAGCCCCAGCATTTT. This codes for CSGRNGGSQPQHF.

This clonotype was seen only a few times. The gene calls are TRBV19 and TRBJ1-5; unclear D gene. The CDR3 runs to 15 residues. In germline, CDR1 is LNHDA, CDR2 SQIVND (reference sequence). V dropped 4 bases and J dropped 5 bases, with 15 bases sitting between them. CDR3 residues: CASSTPRTADQPQHF. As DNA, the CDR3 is TGTGCCAGTAGTACCCCCCGGACTGCCGATCAGCCCCAGCATTTT.

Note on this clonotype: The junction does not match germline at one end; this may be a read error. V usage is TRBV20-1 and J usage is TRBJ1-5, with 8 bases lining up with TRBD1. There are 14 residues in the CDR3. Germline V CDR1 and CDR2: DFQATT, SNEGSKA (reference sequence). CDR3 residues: CSAPPPGGKQPQHF. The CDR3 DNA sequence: TGCAGTGCTCCTCCCCCAGGGGGCAAGCAGCCCCAGCATTTT.

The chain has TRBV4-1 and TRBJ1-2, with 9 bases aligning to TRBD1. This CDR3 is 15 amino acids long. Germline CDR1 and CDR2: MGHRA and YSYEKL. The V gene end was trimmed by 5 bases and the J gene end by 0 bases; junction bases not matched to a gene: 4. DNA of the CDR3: TGCGCCAGCAGCTTGGGACAGGGAGCTAACTATGGCTACACCTTC. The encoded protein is CASSLGQGANYGYTF.

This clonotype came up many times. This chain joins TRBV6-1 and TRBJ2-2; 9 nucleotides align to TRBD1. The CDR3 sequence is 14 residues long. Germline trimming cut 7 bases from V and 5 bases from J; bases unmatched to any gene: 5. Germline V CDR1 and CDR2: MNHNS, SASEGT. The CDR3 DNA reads TGTGCCAGCATGGACAGGGGAACAACCGGGGAGCTGTTTTTT. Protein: CASMDRGTTGELFF.

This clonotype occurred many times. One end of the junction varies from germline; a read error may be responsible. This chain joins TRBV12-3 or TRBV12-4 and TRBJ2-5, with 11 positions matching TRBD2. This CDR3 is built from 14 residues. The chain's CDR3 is CASSLGLAEETQYF. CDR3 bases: TGCGCCAGCAGCTTGGGACTAGCGGAAGAGACCCAGTACTTC.

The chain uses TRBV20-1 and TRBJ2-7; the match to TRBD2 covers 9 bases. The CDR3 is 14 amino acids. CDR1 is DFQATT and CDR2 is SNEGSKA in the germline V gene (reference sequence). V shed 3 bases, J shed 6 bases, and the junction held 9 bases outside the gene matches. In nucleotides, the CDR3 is TGCAGTGCTAGTGCGCTAGCGGGATTAGGCGAGCAGTACTTC. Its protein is CSASALAGLGEQYF.

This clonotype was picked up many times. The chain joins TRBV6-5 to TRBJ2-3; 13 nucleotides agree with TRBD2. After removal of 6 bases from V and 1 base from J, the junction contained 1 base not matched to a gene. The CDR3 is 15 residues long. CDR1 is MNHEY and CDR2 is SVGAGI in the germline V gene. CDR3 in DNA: TGTGCCAGCAGGGGACTAGCGGGACGCACAGATACGCAGTATTTT. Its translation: CASRGLAGRTDTQYF.

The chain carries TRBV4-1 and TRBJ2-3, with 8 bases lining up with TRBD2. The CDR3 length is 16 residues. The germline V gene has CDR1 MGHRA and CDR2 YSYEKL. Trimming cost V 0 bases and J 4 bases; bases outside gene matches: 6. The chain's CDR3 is CASSQDGLAGSDTQYF. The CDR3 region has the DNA TGCGCCAGCAGCCAAGATGGGCTAGCGGGCTCAGATACGCAGTATTTT.

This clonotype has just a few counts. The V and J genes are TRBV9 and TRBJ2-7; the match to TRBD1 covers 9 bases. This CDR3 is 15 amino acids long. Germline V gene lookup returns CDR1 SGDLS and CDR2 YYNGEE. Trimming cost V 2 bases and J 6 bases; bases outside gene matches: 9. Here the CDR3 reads CASSVTGTGLAEQYF. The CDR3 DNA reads TGTGCCAGCAGCGTCACCGGGACAGGGCTGGCCGAGCAGTACTTC.

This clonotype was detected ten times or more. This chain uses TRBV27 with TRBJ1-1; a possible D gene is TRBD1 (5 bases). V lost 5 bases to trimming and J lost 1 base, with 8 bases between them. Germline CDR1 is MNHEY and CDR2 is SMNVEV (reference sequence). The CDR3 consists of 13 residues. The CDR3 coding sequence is TGTGCCAGCAGTCCGCAGGGGAACACTGAAGCTTTCTTT. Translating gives CASSPQGNTEAFF.

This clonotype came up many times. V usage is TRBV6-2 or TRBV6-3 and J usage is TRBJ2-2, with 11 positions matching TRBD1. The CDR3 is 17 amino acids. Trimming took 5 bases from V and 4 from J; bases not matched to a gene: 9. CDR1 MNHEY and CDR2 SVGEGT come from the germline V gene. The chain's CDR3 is CASSTLDRGLSTGELFF. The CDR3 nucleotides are TGTGCCAGCAGTACCCTGGACAGGGGGCTTTCCACCGGGGAGCTGTTTTTT.